This T cell receptor (beta chain) was documented in a study of OX40 agonist ivuxolimab in advanced cancers. Study-wide results and caveats: More expanded clones were seen, on average, in CD8+ T cells than in CD4+. At 0.1 to 3.0 mg/kg and by week 6, CD4+ and CD8+ T cells in the blood had expanded clonally. Partial responders at 0.1-3.0 mg/kg had among the lowest clonal expansion.

Samples of blood were obtained at baseline, on cycle 4 day 1, and on cycle 7 day 1. Notes on this clone: Its specificity is not known.

The CDR3 spans 17 residues. Germline V CDR1 and CDR2: SGHRS, YFSETQ. Trimming removed 4 bases from V and 0 bases from J, with 17 bases in between. Libraries were prepared by immunoSEQ multiplex PCR; TCRdb keeps only in-frame clonotypes and omits some of them. The sample consists of 70,000 or so clones, about 91% of them appearing once. The rearrangement joins TRBV5-1 to TRBJ2-1; no clear D. The sequence came from an adult with an advanced solid tumor such as melanoma, head and neck, liver or kidney cancer. The sequences come from CD4+ or CD8+ T cells sorted from blood, collected in a trial of the OX40 agonist ivuxolimab. The CDR3 sequence is CASSDGPSKGSYNEQFF. The CDR3 DNA reads TGCGCCAGCAGCGATGGGCCCTCCAAAGGCTCCTACAATGAGCAGTTCTTC.